Below, one TCR beta chain is given with its context. No cognate antigen has been identified for it. No much larger clone is present one base from it, and per-base qualities are unavailable. Receptor amplification or capture employed the immunoSEQ multiplex PCR assay. For the multiplex PCR, a mixture combining 60 forward primers for TCR Vbeta segments and 13 reverse primers for TCR Jbeta segments was used. Amplification of the CDR3 region of rearranged TCR beta genes was performed with a multiplex PCR assay on genomic DNA. The Illumina HiSeq System was used to sequence the amplified TCR beta libraries as 87-base-pair reads. The study's processing was this. In a later analysis, about 80 million unique TCR beta chains were counted across the roughly 610 repertoires, and roughly 10 million of these chains were shared by at least two donors. Raw reads were error-corrected and collapsed into unique sequences with a nearest-neighbor algorithm that merged closely related sequences to remove PCR and sequencing errors. To assign V, D and J gene segments, CDR3 sequences were aligned to IMGT reference sequences. For a sequence to be retained, a match of at least six nucleotides to both a V gene segment and a J gene segment was required. A rearrangement counted as productive if the CDR3 had no stop codons and remained in frame with V and J, and every other rearrangement counted as non-productive. Following IMGT convention, CDR3 was defined as the stretch from the second conserved V-encoded cysteine to the conserved J-encoded phenylalanine. In an earlier analysis of more than 550 of the donors, sequences lacking an unambiguous match to a single V gene segment were excluded. An earlier analysis of 587 of the donors classified V segments as functional when productive rearrangements were above 56.7% and as segregating when the standard deviation between donors was above 5%. A statistical classification framework was developed to diagnose cytomegalovirus status using the catalog of TCR beta chain sequences. In a later analysis, TCR nucleotide sequences were compared against IMGT/GENE-DB human TR gene sequences so that V and J genes could be assigned. The TCRdist pipeline was used in a later analysis to assign CDR3 sequences and most-parsimonious VDJ recombination scenarios. In a later analysis, each TCR beta chain was defined by its CDR3 amino acid sequence together with its V-gene family, and reads without a unique V-gene family were excluded. To address suspected cross-contamination and a sequencing artifact, a later analysis removed around 590 highly shared, low-generation-probability nucleotide sequences. In a later analysis, a clonal expansion index was calculated for each public chain from normalized within-repertoire ranks of inferred template counts. Generation probabilities in a later analysis came from a VDJ recombination model fitted to out-of-frame rearrangements, and those results were checked against IGoR. In a later analysis, hypergeometric tests were used to score TCR-TCR, TCR-HLA and TCR-CMV co-occurrence, with a repertoire-size bias correction applied to TCR pairs. False discovery rates were estimated in a later analysis by permuting HLA or CMV assignments 20 times. In a later analysis, co-occurring TCRs were grouped with DBSCAN, and TCRdist sequence similarity was added when clustering was performed within HLA-allele-positive subsets. Repertoires with fewer than 30,000 or more than 120,000 public chains, plus five repertoires with anomalous nucleotide sharing, were excluded from co-occurrence clustering. In its TCRdb copy, this immuneACCESS table keeps in-frame sequences only and misses some clones. Where compared with another copy, unresolved V genes explain less than half of these, and the others have no known cause. V and J calls and clone size are those listed in that table; D and trimming were worked out from the DNA. In this sample the table shows 80,000 to 100,000 clones, 55% to 75% of which occur a single time. Jointly, the top ten make up roughly 2.5% of the sample.

This sample was taken from a study of cytomegalovirus exposure and HLA in healthy donors (dated by TCRdb to 2016 to 2017). At the level of the whole study: An earlier analysis of some 600 of the donors reported 250 to 300 Gb of sequence data and 95 million to 140 million unique TCR beta sequences obtained from around 170 million T cells. Besides the first cohort of 666 subjects, a separate validation cohort made up of 90 to 150 different subjects was used. To predict cytomegalovirus infection status, the study brought together high-throughput TCR immunosequencing, statistical association of individual TCRs with disease status, and machine learning. HLA typing covered class I and class II loci at four-digit resolution. The later analysis used no new phenotypic data to find candidate immune exposures, relying instead on TCR beta sequences and their occurrence across donors. Typing coverage differed by locus: A, B, C, DRB1 and DQB1 were typed in roughly 629-640 donors, DQA1 in about 500, DPA1 in roughly 590, and DPB1 in 472. To decide whether each TCR beta V gene segment behaved as functional or pseudogenic, an earlier analysis of some 540 of the donors relied on high-throughput TCR beta sequencing. Roughly 300 gigabases of sequencing data and tens of millions of unique TCR sequences were included in an early release covering about 700 HLA-typed donors. A later genetic analysis used genome-wide SNP genotypes for about three fifths of the roughly 700 donors, treating that subset as a discovery cohort. The T cell repertoires of 666 subjects were profiled by immunosequencing and related to cytomegalovirus serostatus. Of the 350 to 450 genotyped donors, 65% to 90% were placed in the genetic ancestry cluster associated with self-reported Caucasian donors. Donor age, sex, ethnicity and CMV serostatus were compiled alongside the repertoire data. A later analysis re-examined previously published TCR beta repertoires from roughly 720 donors and added high-resolution HLA genotyping to investigate patterns of TCR occurrence. Across approximately 400 genotyped donors of the cohort, an average of about 240,000 unique TCR beta nucleotide sequences per donor were sequenced, and around 19% of those sequences were non-productive. Roughly five DR-DQ haplotypes were treated as single units for association and clustering because of strong linkage in the cohort. Every repertoire in the discovery cohort had been generated on one and the same sequencing platform. The study aimed to test whether signatures of past pathogen exposure could be identified by cataloging public T cell receptors.

General conclusions and limits of the study: For the cohort, immune exposure information was limited to CMV serostatus. Because counts were too low, about 18 rarely observed V segments, including chromosome 9 orphons, were excluded from the earlier analysis of 587 of the donors. In a later analysis, the rate of TCR association differed among HLA loci, with DRB1 alleles having the most associated TCRs and HLA-C alleles having the fewest. Cytomegalovirus status was reported to be diagnosed by the classifier with high specificity and sensitivity in both the original and validation cohorts. In a later analysis, HLA-associated TCR beta chains were found to be more clonally expanded and to have lower generation probabilities than equally common non-associated chains. A cluster of highly shared sequence variants was judged likely to represent a technical artifact of the sequencing pipeline. In the study, 150 to 200 TCR beta chains were listed as associated with cytomegalovirus. Because some donors lacked HLA typing at each locus, the association tests relied only on the typed subset. While some public TCRs were present in many individuals, most TCR sequences turned up only very rarely across donors. In vitro tests confirmed that a few of the cytomegalovirus-associated TCR beta chains recognize cytomegalovirus antigens. At a false discovery rate of 0.05, a later analysis linked roughly 17,000 TCR beta sequences to specific HLA alleles. According to a later analysis, parvovirus B19, influenza, CMV and Epstein-Barr virus appeared linked to several top co-occurrence clusters. Broadly in line with IMGT annotations, most TCR beta V segments showed up in productive rearrangements about 90% or about 30% of the time in an earlier analysis of about 500 of the donors. This cohort had only TCR beta chains sequenced, and the lack of alpha or paired-chain data limited which features could be detected. A further reported finding was that TCR beta sequences accurately predicted the HLA-A and HLA-B alleles for most subjects in the first cohort. Most CMV-associated TCR beta chains appeared to be HLA-restricted in a later analysis, and the HLA associations seemed to be driven largely by CMV exposure. The presence/absence analyses assumed that sequencing depth was roughly uniform across donors, and that assumption may not be true. The authors suggested that the approach could potentially be extended to other disease states and immunological phenotypes. A later genetic analysis associated a missense DCLRE1C variant with V-gene and J-gene trimming of TCR beta chains, and an independent cohort replicated the association. Because the 87-base-pair reads could not distinguish some IMGT-functional V segments, including TRBV6-2 and TRBV6-3, those segments were excluded. Linkage disequilibrium might explain the correlated functional status among segregating V segments, but an unknown experimental factor could not be ruled out. In a later genetic analysis, fewer N-insertions in productive TCRs were reported among donors in an Asian-associated ancestry cluster than the 666-donor mean. Assigning TCR associations to individual alleles was difficult when HLA alleles, especially DR and DQ, strongly co-occurred.

Via the germline V gene, CDR1 is SQVTM and CDR2 ANQGSEA. Spanning cysteine to phenylalanine, the CDR3 consists of 13 amino acids. Solely the CDR3 DNA is kept, with 39 bases framed from the first base. V is cut by 7 bases and J by 0 bases, and the space between the germline ends is 12 bases. The cohort was made up of about 670 healthy bone marrow donors. Cohort members were all nominally healthy when sampled, although unrecorded immune exposures were likely present. The donor was CMV seronegative and was included in the group of 352 seronegative cohort members. Every donor gave a peripheral blood sample, and the peripheral blood mononuclear cells from that sample were used for TCR beta sequencing. Genomic DNA was extracted from the blood cell samples with the Qiagen DNeasy Blood Extraction Kit.

This receptor was obtained from a middle-aged man in good health and CMV-seronegative. Source material: PBMCs. The chain couples TRBV29-1 to TRBJ1-1; the D gene is not confidently resolved. The nucleotide sequence reads as follows: TGCAGCGCCGTGGGCAGGTTGAACACTGAAGCTTTCTTT. Translated, it reads CSAVGRLNTEAFF.